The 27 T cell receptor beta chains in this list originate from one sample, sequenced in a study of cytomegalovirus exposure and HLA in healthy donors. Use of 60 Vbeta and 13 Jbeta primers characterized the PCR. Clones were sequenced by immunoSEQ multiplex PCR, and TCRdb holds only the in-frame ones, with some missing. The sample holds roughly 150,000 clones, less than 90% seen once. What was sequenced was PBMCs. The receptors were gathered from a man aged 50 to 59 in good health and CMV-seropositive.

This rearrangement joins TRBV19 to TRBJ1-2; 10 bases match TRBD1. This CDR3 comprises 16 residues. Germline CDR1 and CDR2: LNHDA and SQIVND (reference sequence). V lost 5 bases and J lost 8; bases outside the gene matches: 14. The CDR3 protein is CASSLPGDRGRRGYTF. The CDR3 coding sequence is TGTGCCAGTAGTTTGCCGGGAGACAGGGGGCGCCGAGGCTACACCTTC.

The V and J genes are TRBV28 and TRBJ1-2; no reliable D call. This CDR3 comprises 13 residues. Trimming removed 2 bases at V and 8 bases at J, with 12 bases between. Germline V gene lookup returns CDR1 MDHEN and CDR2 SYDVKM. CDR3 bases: TGTGCCAGCAGTTTACCCCCCAGCGAAGGCTACACCTTC. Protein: CASSLPPSEGYTF.

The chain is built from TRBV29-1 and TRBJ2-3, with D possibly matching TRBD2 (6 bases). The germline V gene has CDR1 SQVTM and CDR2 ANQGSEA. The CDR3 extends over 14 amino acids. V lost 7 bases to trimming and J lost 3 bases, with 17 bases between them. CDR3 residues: CSASTSRGTDTQYF. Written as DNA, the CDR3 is TGCAGCGCTTCGACTAGTCGAGGGACAGATACGCAGTATTTT.

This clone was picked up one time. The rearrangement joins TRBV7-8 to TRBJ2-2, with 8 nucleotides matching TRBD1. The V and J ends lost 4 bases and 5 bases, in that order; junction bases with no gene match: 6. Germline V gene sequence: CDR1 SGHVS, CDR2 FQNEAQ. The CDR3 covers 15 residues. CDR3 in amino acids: CASSYDRGLTGELFF. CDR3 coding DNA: TGTGCCAGCAGCTATGACAGGGGTCTGACCGGGGAGCTGTTTTTT.

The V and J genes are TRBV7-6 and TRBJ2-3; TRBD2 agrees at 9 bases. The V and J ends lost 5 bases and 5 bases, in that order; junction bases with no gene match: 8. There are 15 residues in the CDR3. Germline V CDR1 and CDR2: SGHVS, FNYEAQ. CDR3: CASSPEGGRGDTQYF. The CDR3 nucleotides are TGTGCCAGCAGCCCCGAGGGCGGGAGGGGAGATACGCAGTATTTT.

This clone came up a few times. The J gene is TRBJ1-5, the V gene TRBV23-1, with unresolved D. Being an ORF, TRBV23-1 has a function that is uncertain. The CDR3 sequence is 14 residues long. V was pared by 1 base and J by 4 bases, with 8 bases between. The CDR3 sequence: CASSQLGSNQPQHF. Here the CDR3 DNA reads TGCGCCAGCAGTCAATTGGGCAGTAATCAGCCCCAGCATTTT.

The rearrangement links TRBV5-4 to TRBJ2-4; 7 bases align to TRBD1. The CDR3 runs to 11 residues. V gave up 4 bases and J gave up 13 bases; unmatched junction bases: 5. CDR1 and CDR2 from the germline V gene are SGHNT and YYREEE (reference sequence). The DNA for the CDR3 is TGTGCCAGCAGCGCCGGACAGGAGCAGTACTTC. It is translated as CASSAGQEQYF.

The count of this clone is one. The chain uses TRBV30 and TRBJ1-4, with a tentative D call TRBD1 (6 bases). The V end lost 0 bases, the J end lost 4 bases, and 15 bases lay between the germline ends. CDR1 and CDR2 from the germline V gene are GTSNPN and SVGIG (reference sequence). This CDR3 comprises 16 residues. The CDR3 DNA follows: TGTGCCTGGAGTGTTTATCTCCCCAGGGGTAATGAAAAACTGTTTTTT. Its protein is CAWSVYLPRGNEKLFF. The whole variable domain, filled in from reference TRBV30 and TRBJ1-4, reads SQTIHQWPATLVQPVGSPLSLECTVEGTSNPNLYWYRQAAGRGLQLLFYSVGIGQISSEVPQNLSASRPQDRQFILSSKKLLLSDSGFYLCAWSVYLPRGNEKLFFGSGTQLSVL.

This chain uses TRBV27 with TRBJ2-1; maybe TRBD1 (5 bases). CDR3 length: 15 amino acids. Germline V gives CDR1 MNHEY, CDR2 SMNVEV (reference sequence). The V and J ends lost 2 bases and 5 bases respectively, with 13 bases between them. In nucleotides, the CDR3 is TGTGCCAGCAGTTTAGGGGTCCAGGGCCACAATGAGCAGTTCTTC. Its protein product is CASSLGVQGHNEQFF.

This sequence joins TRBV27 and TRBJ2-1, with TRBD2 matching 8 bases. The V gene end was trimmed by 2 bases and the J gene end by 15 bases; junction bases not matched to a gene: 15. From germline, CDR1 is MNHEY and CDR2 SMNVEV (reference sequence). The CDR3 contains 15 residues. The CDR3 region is CASSLMGLGSPSMFF. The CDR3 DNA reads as TGTGCCAGCAGTTTAATGGGACTAGGGTCTCCAAGTATGTTCTTC.

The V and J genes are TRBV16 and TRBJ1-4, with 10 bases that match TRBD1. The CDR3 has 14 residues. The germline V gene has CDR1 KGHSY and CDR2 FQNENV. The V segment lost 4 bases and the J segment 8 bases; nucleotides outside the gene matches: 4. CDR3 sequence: CASSPRQGAEKLFF. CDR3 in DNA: TGTGCCAGCAGCCCCAGACAGGGGGCGGAAAAACTGTTTTTT.

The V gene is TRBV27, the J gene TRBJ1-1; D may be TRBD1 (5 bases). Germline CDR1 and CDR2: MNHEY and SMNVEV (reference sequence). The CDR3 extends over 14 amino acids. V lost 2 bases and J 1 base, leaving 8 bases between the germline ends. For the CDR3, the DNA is TGTGCCAGCAGTTTAAACAGGAGGAACACTGAAGCTTTCTTT. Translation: CASSLNRRNTEAFF.

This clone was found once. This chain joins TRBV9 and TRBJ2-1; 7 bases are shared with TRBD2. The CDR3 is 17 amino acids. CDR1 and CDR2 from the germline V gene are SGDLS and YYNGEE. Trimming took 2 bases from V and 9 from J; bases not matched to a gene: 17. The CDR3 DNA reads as TGTGCCAGCAGCGTGGGCGGGAGAGCGGGATTCGGGGCTGAGCAGTTCTTC. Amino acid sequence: CASSVGGRAGFGAEQFF.

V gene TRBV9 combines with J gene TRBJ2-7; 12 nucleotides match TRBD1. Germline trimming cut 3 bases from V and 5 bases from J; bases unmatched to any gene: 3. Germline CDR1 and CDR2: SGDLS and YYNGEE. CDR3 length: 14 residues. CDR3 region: CASSGGTGGNEQYF. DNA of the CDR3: TGTGCCAGCAGCGGGGGGACAGGGGGCAACGAGCAGTACTTC.

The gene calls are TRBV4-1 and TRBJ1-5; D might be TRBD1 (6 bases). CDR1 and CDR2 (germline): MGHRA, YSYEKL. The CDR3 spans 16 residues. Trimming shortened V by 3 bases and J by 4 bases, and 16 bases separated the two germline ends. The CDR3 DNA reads TGCGCCAGCAGCCATGCGGACAGCCTAGGGAATCAGCCCCAGCATTTT. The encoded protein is CASSHADSLGNQPQHF.

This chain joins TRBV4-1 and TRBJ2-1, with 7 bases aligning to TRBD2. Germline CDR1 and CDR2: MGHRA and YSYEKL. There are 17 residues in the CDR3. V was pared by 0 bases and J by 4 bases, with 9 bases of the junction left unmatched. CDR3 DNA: TGCGCCAGCAGCCAAGATTGGGAACTAGCGATTTACAATGAGCAGTTCTTC. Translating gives CASSQDWELAIYNEQFF.

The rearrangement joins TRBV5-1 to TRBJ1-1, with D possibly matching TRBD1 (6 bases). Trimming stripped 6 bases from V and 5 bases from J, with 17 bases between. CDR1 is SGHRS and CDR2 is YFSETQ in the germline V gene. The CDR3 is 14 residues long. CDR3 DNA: TGCGCCAGCACCATGGGGGGGGCTAGGACTGAAGCTTTCTTT. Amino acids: CASTMGGARTEAFF.

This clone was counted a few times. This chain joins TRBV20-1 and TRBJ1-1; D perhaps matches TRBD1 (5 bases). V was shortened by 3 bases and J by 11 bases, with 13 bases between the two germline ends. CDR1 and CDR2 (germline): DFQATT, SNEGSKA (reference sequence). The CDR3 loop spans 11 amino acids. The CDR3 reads CSASGGGIAFF. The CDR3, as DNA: TGCAGTGCTAGTGGTGGGGGGATTGCTTTCTTT.

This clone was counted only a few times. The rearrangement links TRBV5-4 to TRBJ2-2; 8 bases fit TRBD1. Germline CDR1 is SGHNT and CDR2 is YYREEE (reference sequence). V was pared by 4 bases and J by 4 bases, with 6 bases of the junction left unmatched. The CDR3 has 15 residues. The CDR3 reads CASSPGQAITGELFF. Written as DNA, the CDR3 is TGTGCCAGCAGCCCGGGACAGGCGATCACCGGGGAGCTGTTTTTT.

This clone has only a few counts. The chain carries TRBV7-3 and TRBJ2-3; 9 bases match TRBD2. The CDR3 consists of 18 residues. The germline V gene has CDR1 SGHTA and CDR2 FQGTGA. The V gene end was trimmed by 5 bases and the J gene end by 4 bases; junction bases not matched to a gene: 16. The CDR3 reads CASSPQSLAGWGPDTQYF. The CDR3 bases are TGTGCCAGCAGCCCCCAATCCCTAGCGGGGTGGGGCCCAGATACGCAGTATTTT. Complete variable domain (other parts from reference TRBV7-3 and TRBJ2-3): GAGVSQTPSNKVTEKGKYVELRCDPISGHTALYWYRQSLGQGPEFLIYFQGTGAADDSGLPNDRFFAVRPEGSVSTLKIQRTERGDSAVYLCASSPQSLAGWGPDTQYFGPGTRLTVL.

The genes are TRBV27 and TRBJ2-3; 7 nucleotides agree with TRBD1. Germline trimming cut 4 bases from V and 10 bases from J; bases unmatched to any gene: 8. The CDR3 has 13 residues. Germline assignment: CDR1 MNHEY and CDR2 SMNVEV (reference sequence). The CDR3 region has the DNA TGTGCCAGCAGTTCCCGAACAGGGGATGCGCAGTATTTT. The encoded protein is CASSSRTGDAQYF.

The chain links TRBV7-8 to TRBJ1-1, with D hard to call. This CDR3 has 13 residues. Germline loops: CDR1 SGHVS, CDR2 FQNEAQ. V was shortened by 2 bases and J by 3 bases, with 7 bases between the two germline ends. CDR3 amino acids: CASSLNIDTEAFF. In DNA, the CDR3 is TGTGCCAGCAGCTTAAACATCGACACTGAAGCTTTCTTT.

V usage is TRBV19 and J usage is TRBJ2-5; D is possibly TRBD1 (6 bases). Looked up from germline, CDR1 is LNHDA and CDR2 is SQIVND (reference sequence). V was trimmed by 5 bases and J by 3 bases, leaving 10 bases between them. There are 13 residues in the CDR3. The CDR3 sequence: CASSLRGEETQYF. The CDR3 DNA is TGTGCCAGTAGTCTCAGGGGCGAAGAGACCCAGTACTTC.

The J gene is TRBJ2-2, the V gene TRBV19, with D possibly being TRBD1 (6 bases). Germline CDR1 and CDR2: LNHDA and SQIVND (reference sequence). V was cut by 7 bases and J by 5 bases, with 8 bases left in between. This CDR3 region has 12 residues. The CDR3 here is CASNRVTGELFF. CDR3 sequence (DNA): TGTGCCAGTAACAGGGTAACCGGGGAGCTGTTTTTT.

The CDR3 loop is CATNLAGDIHEQYF. The CDR3, as DNA: TGTGCCACCAATTTAGCGGGAGATATCCACGAGCAGTACTTC. V gene TRBV28 combines with J gene TRBJ2-7; 9 bases match TRBD2. Germline CDR1 reads MDHEN; CDR2 reads SYDVKM. V lost 10 bases to trimming and J lost 5 bases; unmatched junction nucleotides: 12. CDR3 length: 14 residues.

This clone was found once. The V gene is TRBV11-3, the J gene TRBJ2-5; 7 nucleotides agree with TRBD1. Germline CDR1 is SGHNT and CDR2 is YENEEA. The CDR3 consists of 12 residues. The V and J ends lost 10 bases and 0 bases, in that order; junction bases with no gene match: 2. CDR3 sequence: CATTGDQETQYF. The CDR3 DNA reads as TGTGCCACCACAGGGGACCAAGAGACCCAGTACTTC.

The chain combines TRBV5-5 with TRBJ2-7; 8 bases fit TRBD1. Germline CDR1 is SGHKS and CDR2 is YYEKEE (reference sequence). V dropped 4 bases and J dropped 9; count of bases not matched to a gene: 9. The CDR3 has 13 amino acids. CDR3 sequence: CASSIGTGFWQYF. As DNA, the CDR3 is TGTGCCAGCAGCATTGGGACAGGTTTTTGGCAGTACTTC.